One and the same sample provided the 11 T cell receptor beta chains below, sequenced in a study of control samples from healthy donors and cancer patients. Method: immunoSEQ multiplex PCR; TCRdb's copy keeps in-frame clones and lacks some. The sample consists of about 160,000 clones, roughly 94% of them appearing once. The sample comprised PBMCs. These TCRs come from a man between 60 and 75 years old with colorectal cancer.

This clone has only one observation. The V gene is TRBV5-4, the J gene TRBJ1-4; weak D call: TRBD1 (5 bases). The germline V gene has CDR1 SGHNT and CDR2 YYREEE (reference sequence). The CDR3 consists of 15 residues. V lost 0 bases, J lost 8 bases, and 14 bases lay in between. The DNA of the CDR3 is TGTGCCAGCAGCTTGGAATCGGGGGTCGGGGAAAAACTGTTTTTT. This encodes CASSLESGVGEKLFF.

Only a few counts were recorded for this clone. The chain is built from TRBV5-4 and TRBJ1-2, with TRBD1 identical over 8 bases. V dropped 5 bases and J dropped 5; count of bases not matched to a gene: 5. The CDR3 has 13 amino acids. The V gene's germline CDR1 is SGHNT and CDR2 YYREEE (reference sequence). The CDR3 is CASSPTGGYGYTF. The CDR3 nucleotides read TGTGCCAGCAGTCCTACAGGGGGTTATGGCTACACCTTC.

The V and J genes are TRBV30 and TRBJ1-3; D gene unclear. From germline, CDR1 is GTSNPN and CDR2 SVGIG (reference sequence). CDR3 length: 15 residues. V shed 1 base and J shed 0 bases, with 10 bases lying between them. CDR3 residues: CAWSAGASSGNTIYF. CDR3 in DNA: TGTGCCTGGAGTGCCGGTGCTAGCTCTGGAAACACCATATATTTT.

The V gene is TRBV18, the J gene TRBJ2-3; 10 positions agree with TRBD2. After removal of 3 bases from V and 5 bases from J, the junction contained 5 bases not matched to a gene. CDR3 length equals 15 residues. CDR1 and CDR2 from the germline V gene are KGHSH and LQKENI. CDR3 coding DNA: TGTGCCAGCTCACCCCCGAGCGGGGGGGGAGATACGCAGTATTTT. Encoded protein: CASSPPSGGGDTQYF. The full variable domain, completed using reference TRBV18 and TRBJ2-3, is NAGVMQNPRHLVRRRGQEARLRCSPMKGHSHVYWYRQLPEEGLKFMVYLQKENIIDESGMPKERFSAEFPKEGPSILRIQQVVRGDSAAYFCASSPPSGGGDTQYFGPGTRLTVL.

The J gene is TRBJ2-3, the V gene TRBV7-2, with 8 bases that match TRBD2. Trimming cost V 1 base and J 3 bases; bases outside gene matches: 9. The CDR3 is 17 residues long. Germline V gene lookup returns CDR1 SGHTA and CDR2 FQGNSA. Here the CDR3 DNA reads TGTGCCAGCAGCTTAGAGGTCGCGGGGGGCGGGACAGATACGCAGTATTTT. Protein product: CASSLEVAGGGTDTQYF. Full variable domain (remainder filled in from reference TRBV7-2 and TRBJ2-3): GAGVSQSPSNKVTEKGKDVELRCDPISGHTALYWYRQSLGQGLEFLIYFQGNSAPDKSGLPSDRFSAERTGGSVSTLTIQRTQQEDSAVYLCASSLEVAGGGTDTQYFGPGTRLTVL.

This clone was seen ten or more times. The V gene is TRBV19, the J gene TRBJ1-2; TRBD1 aligns across 7 bases. V dropped 7 bases and J dropped 4; count of bases not matched to a gene: 9. CDR3 length: 14 residues. CDR1 and CDR2 (germline): LNHDA, SQIVND (reference sequence). The CDR3 spells CASTRDSNAYGYTF. CDR3 coding DNA: TGTGCCAGTACCCGGGACAGTAACGCCTATGGCTACACCTTC.

The rearrangement joins TRBV25-1 to TRBJ2-5; 8 nucleotides align to TRBD1. This CDR3 has 14 amino acids. In germline, CDR1 is MGHDK, CDR2 SYGVNS. The junction had 7 bases not matched to a gene; V was cut back by 5 bases and J by 5 bases. This CDR3 reads CASSTDRDIETQYF. CDR3 in DNA: TGTGCCAGCAGTACGGACAGGGACATCGAGACCCAGTACTTC.

The CDR3 nucleotides are TGTGCCAGCAGCCAGGCCGGGACTAGCGTTCAGACCCAGTACTTC. Its translation is CASSQAGTSVQTQYF. The chain links TRBV3-1 (or the pseudogene TRBV3-2) to TRBJ2-5, with 10 bases aligning to TRBD2. The length of the CDR3 is 15 residues. Germline loops: CDR1 LGHDT, CDR2 YNNKEL (reference sequence). V dropped 3 bases and J dropped 6; count of bases not matched to a gene: 7.

The rearrangement links TRBV6-2 or TRBV6-3 to TRBJ2-7, with 9 bases fitting TRBD1. This CDR3 comprises 14 residues. V dropped 6 bases and J dropped 4; count of bases not matched to a gene: 7. Germline assignment: CDR1 MNHEY and CDR2 SVGEGT. The CDR3 region is CASSHGGQGYEQYF. The CDR3 nucleotides are TGTGCCAGCAGCCACGGGGGACAGGGATACGAGCAGTACTTC.

V and J are TRBV18 and TRBJ2-7; no definite D call. With 0 bases removed from V and 1 base from J, the gap between germline ends came to 10 bases. The CDR3 length is 15 residues. The germline V gene encodes CDR1 KGHSH and CDR2 LQKENI. The CDR3 loop reads CASSPPYGPSYEQYF. The CDR3, as DNA: TGTGCCAGCTCACCACCGTATGGGCCGTCCTACGAGCAGTACTTC.

The chain joins TRBV12-5 to TRBJ1-1; no firm D call. This CDR3 spans 15 amino acids. Trimming took 2 bases from V and 4 from J, leaving 14 bases between them. In germline, CDR1 is LGHNT, CDR2 FRNRAP. The CDR3 DNA is TGTGCTAGTGGTTTGTCGACTGGGTCTGGCACTGAAGCTTTCTTT. It translates to CASGLSTGSGTEAFF.